This T cell receptor beta chain originates from a study of T cell responses to AZD1222 COVID-19 vaccine. General study results and limits: The donor group comprised mostly white British people and more females; the analysis possibly underestimated clonal diversity.

TCRdb's table, derived via immunoSEQ multiplex PCR, lists solely in-frame clones and lacks some. The table lists 60,000 to 75,000 clones, around 89% of them singletons. To note about this clone: Its antigen is as yet unknown.

Sequences were derived from peripheral blood, sampled 28 days after the second AZD1222 dose. The receptor was derived from an adult who received the AZD1222 COVID-19 vaccine.

This chain's CDR3 is CASSELDRNTEAFF. The CDR3 DNA reads as TGTGCCAGCAGTGAACTGGACAGGAACACTGAAGCTTTCTTT. The rearrangement links TRBV6-1 to TRBJ1-1; D is perhaps TRBD1 (6 bases). V lost 2 bases, J lost 1 base, and 8 bases lay in between. This CDR3 has 14 residues. The germline V gene encodes CDR1 MNHNS and CDR2 SASEGT.